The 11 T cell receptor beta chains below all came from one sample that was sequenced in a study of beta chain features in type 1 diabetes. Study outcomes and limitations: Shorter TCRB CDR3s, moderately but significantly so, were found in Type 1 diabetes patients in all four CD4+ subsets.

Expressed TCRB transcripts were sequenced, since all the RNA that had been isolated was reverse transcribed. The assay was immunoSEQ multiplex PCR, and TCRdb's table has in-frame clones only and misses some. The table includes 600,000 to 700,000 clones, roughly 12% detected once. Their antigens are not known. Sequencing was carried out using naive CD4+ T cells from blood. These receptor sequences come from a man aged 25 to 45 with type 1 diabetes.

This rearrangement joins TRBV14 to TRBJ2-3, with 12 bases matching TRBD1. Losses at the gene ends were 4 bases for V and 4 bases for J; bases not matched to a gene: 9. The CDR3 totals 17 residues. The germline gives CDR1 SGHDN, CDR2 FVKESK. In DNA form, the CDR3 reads TGTGCCAGCAGCCCCACACGGGGACAGGGGGCCGCAGATACGCAGTATTTT. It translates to CASSPTRGQGAADTQYF. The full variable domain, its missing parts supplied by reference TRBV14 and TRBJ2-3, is EAGVTQFPSHSVIEKGQTVTLRCDPISGHDNLYWYRRVMGKEIKFLLHFVKESKQDESGMPNNRFLAERTGGTYSTLKVQPAELEDSGVYFCASSPTRGQGAADTQYFGPGTRLTVL.

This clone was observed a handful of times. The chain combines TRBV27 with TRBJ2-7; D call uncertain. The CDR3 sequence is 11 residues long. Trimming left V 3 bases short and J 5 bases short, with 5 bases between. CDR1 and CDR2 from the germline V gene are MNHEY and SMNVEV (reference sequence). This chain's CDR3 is CASSFQNEQYF. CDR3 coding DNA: TGTGCCAGCAGTTTCCAGAACGAGCAGTACTTC.

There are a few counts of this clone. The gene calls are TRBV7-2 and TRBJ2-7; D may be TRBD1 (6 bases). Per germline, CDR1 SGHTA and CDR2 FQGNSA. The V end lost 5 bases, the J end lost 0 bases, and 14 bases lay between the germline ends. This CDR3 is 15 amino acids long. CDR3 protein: CASSPSGQSSYEQYF. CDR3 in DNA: TGTGCCAGCAGCCCGTCCGGACAGTCCTCCTACGAGCAGTACTTC.

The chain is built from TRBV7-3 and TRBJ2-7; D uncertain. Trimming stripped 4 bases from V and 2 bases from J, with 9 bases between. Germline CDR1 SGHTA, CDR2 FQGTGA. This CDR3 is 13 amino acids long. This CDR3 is CASSSGGAYEQYF. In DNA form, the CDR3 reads TGTGCCAGCAGCTCCGGTGGGGCCTACGAGCAGTACTTC.

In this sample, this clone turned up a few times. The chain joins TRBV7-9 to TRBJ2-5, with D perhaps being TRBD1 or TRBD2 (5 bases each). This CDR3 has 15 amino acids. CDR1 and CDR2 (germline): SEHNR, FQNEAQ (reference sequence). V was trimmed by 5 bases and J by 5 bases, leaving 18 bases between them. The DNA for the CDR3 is TGTGCCAGCAGCACACAAACCGGGACCCAGGAGACCCAGTACTTC. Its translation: CASSTQTGTQETQYF.

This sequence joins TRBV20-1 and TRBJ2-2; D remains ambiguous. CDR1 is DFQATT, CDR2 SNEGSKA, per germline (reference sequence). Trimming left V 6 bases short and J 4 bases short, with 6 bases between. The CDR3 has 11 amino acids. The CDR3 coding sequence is TGCAGTGCCCCGACCACCGGGGAGCTGTTTTTT. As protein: CSAPTTGELFF.

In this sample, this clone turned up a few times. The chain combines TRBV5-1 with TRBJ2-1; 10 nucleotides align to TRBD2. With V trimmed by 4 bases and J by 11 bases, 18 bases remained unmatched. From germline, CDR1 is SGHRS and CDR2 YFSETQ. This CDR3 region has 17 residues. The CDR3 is CASSLQLAGHGRAQQFF. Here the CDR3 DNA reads TGCGCCAGCAGCCTGCAACTAGCGGGGCACGGTCGGGCTCAGCAGTTCTTC.

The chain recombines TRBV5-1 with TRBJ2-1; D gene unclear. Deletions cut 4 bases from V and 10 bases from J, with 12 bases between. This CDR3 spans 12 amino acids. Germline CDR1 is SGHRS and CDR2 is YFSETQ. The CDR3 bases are TGCGCCAGCAGCGGCGGCCCCGGGGAGCAGTTCTTC. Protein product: CASSGGPGEQFF. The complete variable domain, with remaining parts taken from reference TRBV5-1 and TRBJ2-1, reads KAGVTQTPRYLIKTRGQQVTLSCSPISGHRSVSWYQQTPGQGLQFLFEYFSETQRNKGNFPGRFSGRQFSNSRSEMNVSTLELGDSALYLCASSGGPGEQFFGPGTRLTVL.

The CDR3: CASSRAYSYEQYF. Here the CDR3 DNA reads TGCGCCAGCAGTCGGGCTTACTCCTACGAGCAGTACTTC. J is TRBJ2-7 and V is TRBV23-1; D is undetermined. TRBV23-1 is marked as an open reading frame, function uncertain. The germline V and J ends were trimmed by 4 bases and 0 bases, with 7 bases remaining between them. CDR3 length: 13 amino acids.

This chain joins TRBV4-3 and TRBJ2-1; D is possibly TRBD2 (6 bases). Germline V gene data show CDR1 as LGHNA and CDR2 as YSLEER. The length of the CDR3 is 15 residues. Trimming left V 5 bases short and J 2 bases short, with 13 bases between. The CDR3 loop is CASSVRLEAYNEQFF. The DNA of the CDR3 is TGCGCCAGCAGCGTAAGACTAGAAGCCTACAATGAGCAGTTCTTC.

CDR3 bases: TGTGCCAGCAGCTTGATCTCCGCAGGGAACACTGAAGCTTTCTTT. It is translated as CASSLISAGNTEAFF. The chain carries TRBV5-6 and TRBJ1-1; D unresolved. V was cut by 1 base and J by 1 base, with 11 bases left in between. CDR1 and CDR2 (germline): SGHDT, YYEEEE. The CDR3 extends over 15 amino acids.